The present TCR beta chain was sequenced within a study of shared clonotypes between healthy human individuals. Points from the study as a whole: Larger richness was generally estimated for naive than memory subsets. The small donor group covered limited genetic and exposure diversity.

TCRdb keeps only in-frame clones here, not all; method: immunoSEQ multiplex PCR. The data contain 2 million to 2.5 million clones, approximately 94% of them seen just once; the ten biggest clones take up around 0.13%. Caucasian adults living in Nashville, Tennessee, provided all samples. CD45RA-negative memory and CD45RA+ naive subsets were split from the CD4+ cells. For this clone: What it binds is not known.

This TCR was sampled from a man between 18 and 29 years old in good health. Sequencing used naive CD4+ T cells sorted from blood. Documented subset: CD45RA+ positively selected.

The CDR3: CASTRVGLVYGYTF. CDR3 nucleotides: TGTGCCAGCACCCGGGTCGGTCTCGTCTATGGCTACACCTTC. The chain uses TRBV6-5 and TRBJ1-2; D remains ambiguous. The CDR3 totals 14 residues. Germline CDR1 and CDR2: MNHEY and SVGAGI. V gave up 7 bases and J gave up 4 bases, with 16 bases separating them.